The 10 T cell receptor beta chains presented below share a single source sample, sequenced in a study of blood T cell repertoires in COVID-19. The assay was immunoSEQ multiplex PCR, and TCRdb's table has in-frame clones only and misses some. In the table there are 40,000 to 60,000 clones, about 85% of which are singletons. Sequenced input: peripheral blood. The receptor source for this set is a human donor in a cohort sampled during active COVID-19.

The chain is built from TRBV7-2 and TRBJ2-7; 12 bases fit TRBD2. Germline V gives CDR1 SGHTA, CDR2 FQGNSA. This CDR3 is 15 amino acids long. V gave up 5 bases and J gave up 2 bases; unmatched junction bases: 4. This chain's CDR3 is CASSPTSGGAYEQYF. The CDR3 DNA follows: TGTGCCAGCAGCCCGACTAGCGGGGGCGCCTACGAGCAGTACTTC.

The genes are TRBV10-3 and TRBJ1-2; D not certain. The CDR3 contains 14 residues. Trimming removed 7 bases at V and 2 bases at J, with 14 bases between. Germline lookup yields CDR1 ENHRY and CDR2 SYGVKD. CDR3 amino acids: CAIMEPNGNYGYTF. The CDR3 coding sequence is TGTGCCATCATGGAGCCTAACGGAAACTATGGCTACACCTTC.

The count of this clone is one. The rearrangement joins TRBV27 to TRBJ2-1; 7 bases map to TRBD1. J gave up 9 bases and V 4 bases, and 12 bases lay outside the gene matches. This CDR3 region has 15 residues. The germline gives CDR1 MNHEY, CDR2 SMNVEV (reference sequence). The CDR3, as DNA: TGTGCCAGCAGTTCTCCGGACAGGTGGAGCGGTGAGCAGTTCTTC. Its translation is CASSSPDRWSGEQFF.

The DNA for the CDR3 is TGTGCCAGCAGTTACGAGACAGTCCACTCCTACGAGCAGTACTTC. This codes for CASSYETVHSYEQYF. V gene TRBV6-2 or TRBV6-3 combines with J gene TRBJ2-7, with D possibly matching TRBD1 (5 bases). The CDR3 spans 15 residues. Germline values: CDR1 MNHEY, CDR2 SVGEGT. The V gene lost 2 bases and the J gene lost 0 bases, with 11 bases spanning the gap.

The chain has TRBV7-6 and TRBJ1-6; tentative D call: TRBD1 (6 bases). CDR3 size: 16 residues. Germline-derived CDR1 and CDR2 are SGHVS and FNYEAQ. Trimming removed 0 bases at V and 7 bases at J, with 13 bases between. CDR3 nucleotides: TGTGCCAGCAGCTTAGCTGAAGGACAGCGGAATTCACCCCTCCACTTT. Protein sequence: CASSLAEGQRNSPLHF. The full variable domain, rest sourced from reference TRBV7-6 and TRBJ1-6, is GAGVSQSPRYKVTKRGQDVALRCDPISGHVSLYWYRQALGQGPEFLTYFNYEAQQDKSGLPNDRFSAERPEGSISTLTIQRTEQRDSAMYRCASSLAEGQRNSPLHFGNGTRLTVT.

This clone was found once. The chain employs TRBV7-3 and TRBJ2-1, with D perhaps TRBD1 (6 bases). V was trimmed by 2 bases and J by 5 bases, leaving 19 bases between them. Germline values: CDR1 SGHTA, CDR2 FQGTGA. The CDR3 is made up of 17 amino acids. DNA for the CDR3: TGTGCCAGCAGCTTATGGGGGCGTGGACGGATAAACAATGAGCAGTTCTTC. Translating it yields CASSLWGRGRINNEQFF.

The rearrangement uses TRBV27 and TRBJ1-1, with D perhaps matching TRBD1 (6 bases). Germline CDR1 and CDR2: MNHEY and SMNVEV (reference sequence). V lost 7 bases to trimming and J lost 1 base, with 7 bases between them. This CDR3 is 12 amino acids long. The CDR3 sequence is CASKGQNTEAFF. The CDR3 nucleotides read TGTGCCAGCAAGGGACAGAACACTGAAGCTTTCTTT.

In regard to this clone: The identical CDR3 is also encoded by other nucleotide sequences in the sample. The CDR3 region is CASSPPGLVNTGELFF. The CDR3 nucleotides read TGTGCCAGCTCACCACCGGGACTAGTGAACACCGGGGAGCTGTTTTTT. This rearrangement joins TRBV18 to TRBJ2-2; 8 bases are shared with TRBD2. The CDR3 sequence is 16 residues long. The germline V gene encodes CDR1 KGHSH and CDR2 LQKENI. V was pared by 0 bases and J by 1 base, with 1 base of the junction left unmatched.

This chain joins TRBV7-2 and TRBJ2-5, with TRBD2 matching 10 bases. CDR1 is SGHTA and CDR2 is FQGNSA in the germline V gene. The CDR3 sequence is 16 residues long. The V segment lost 5 bases and the J segment 1 base; nucleotides outside the gene matches: 7. Here the CDR3 reads CASSQGLAATQETQYF. For the CDR3, the DNA is TGTGCCAGCAGCCAAGGACTAGCGGCTACCCAAGAGACCCAGTACTTC.

The chain has TRBV11-2 and TRBJ2-7; TRBD1 aligns across 8 bases. V was clipped by 7 bases and J by 2 bases; unmatched bases: 13. The CDR3 runs 16 residues. Germline V gene data show CDR1 as SGHAT and CDR2 as FQNNGV. CDR3 sequence reads: CASTTRRDRLTYEQYF. The CDR3 coding sequence is TGTGCCAGCACCACCCGCCGGGACAGGCTTACCTACGAGCAGTACTTC.